This T cell receptor beta chain was sequenced in a study of T cells in Graves' hyperthyroidism and ophthalmopathy. The source material, RNA transcripts, was used to amplify TCR beta CDR3 regions. The TCR CDR3 was amplified in a first-round RT-PCR using the HTBI primer set. TCRdb passed the multiplex PCR reads through MiXCR, listing each CDR3 protein once. The table records approximately 600,000 distinct CDR3 sequences, less than 25% of them present only once. A note on this clonotype: What it recognizes is unknown.

Whole-study findings and limits: Most clonotypes expanded in thyroid above 0.001 were likewise present in blood.

The germline CDR1 and CDR2 sequences are DFQATT and SNEGSKA (reference sequence). Trimming removed 5 bases at V and 4 bases at J, with 18 bases between. The CDR3 sequence is 15 residues long. Patients affected by ophthalmopathy presented a Clinical Activity Score of at least 3, a NOSPECS grade of at least 4, and disease duration below 3 months. A patient was excluded if there was uncontrolled infection, other autoimmune disease, pregnancy or lactation. PBMCs were sourced from 9 to 10 ml fresh peripheral blood. The J gene is TRBJ2-1, the V gene TRBV20-1; D is perhaps TRBD2 (5 bases). The sequence derives from a man aged 25 to 45 with Graves' ophthalmopathy. What was sequenced was blood. The CDR3 here is CSAGLSPRRYNEQFF. In DNA form, the CDR3 reads TGCAGTGCTGGACTTTCCCCCCGCAGGTACAATGAGCAGTTCTTC.